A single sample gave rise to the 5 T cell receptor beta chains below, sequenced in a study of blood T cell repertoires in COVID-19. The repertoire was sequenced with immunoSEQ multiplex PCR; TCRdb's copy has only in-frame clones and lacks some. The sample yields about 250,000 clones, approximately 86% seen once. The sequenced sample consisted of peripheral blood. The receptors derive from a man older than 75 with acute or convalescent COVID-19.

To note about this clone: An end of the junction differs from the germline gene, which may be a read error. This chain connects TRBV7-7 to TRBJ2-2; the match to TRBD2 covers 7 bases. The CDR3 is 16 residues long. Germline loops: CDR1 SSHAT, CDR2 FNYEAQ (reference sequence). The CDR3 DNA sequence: TGTGCTAGCAGCTTAGCGGCGGGAGTAGGCACCGGGGAGCTGTTTTTT. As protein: CASSLAAGVGTGELFF.

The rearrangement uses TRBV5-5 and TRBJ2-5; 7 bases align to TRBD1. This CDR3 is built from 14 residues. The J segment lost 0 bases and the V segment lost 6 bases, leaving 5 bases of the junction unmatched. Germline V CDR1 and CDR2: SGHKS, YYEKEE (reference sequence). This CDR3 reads CASTPGQHQETQYF. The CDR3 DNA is TGTGCCAGCACCCCGGGACAGCACCAAGAGACCCAGTACTTC.

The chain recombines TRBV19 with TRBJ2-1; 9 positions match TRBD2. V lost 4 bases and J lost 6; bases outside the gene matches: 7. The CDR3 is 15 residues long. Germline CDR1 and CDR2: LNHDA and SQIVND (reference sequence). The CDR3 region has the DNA TGTGCCAGTAGTACTCAGCGGGAGGCAGGCAATGAGCAGTTCTTC. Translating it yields CASSTQREAGNEQFF.

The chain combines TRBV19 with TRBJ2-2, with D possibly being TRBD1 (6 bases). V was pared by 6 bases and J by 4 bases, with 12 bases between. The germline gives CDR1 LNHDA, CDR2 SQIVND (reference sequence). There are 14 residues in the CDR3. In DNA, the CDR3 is TGTGCCAGTAGCCATACAGGGTTCACCGGGGAGCTGTTTTTT. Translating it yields CASSHTGFTGELFF.

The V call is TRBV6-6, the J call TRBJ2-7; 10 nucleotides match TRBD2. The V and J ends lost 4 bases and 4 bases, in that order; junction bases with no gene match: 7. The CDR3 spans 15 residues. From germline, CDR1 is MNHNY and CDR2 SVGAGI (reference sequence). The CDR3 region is CASSSTGTSEYEQYF. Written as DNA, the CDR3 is TGTGCCAGCAGTTCTACCGGGACTAGCGAATACGAGCAGTACTTC.